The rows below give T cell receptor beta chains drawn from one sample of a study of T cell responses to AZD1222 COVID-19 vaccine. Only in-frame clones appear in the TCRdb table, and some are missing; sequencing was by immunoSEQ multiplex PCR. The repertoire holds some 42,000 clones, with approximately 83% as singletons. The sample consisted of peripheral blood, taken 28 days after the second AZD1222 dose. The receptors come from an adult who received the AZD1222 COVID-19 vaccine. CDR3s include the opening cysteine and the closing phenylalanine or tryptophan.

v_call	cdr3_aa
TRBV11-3	CASKGQGATEAFF
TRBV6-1	CASSRGQGNTGELFF
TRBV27	CASRLGPAHYEQYF
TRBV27	CASSLEQGPTNEKLFF
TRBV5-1	CASRLAGGQIETQYF
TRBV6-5	CASGGRNYGYTF
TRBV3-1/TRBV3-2	CASSQSSAPLHF
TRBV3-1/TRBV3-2	CASSQGRNTIYF
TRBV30	CAWSAAGQMNTEAFF
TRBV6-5	CASSSLGQGSQPQHF
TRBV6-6	CASSYDGGKDEQFF
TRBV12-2	CASRLNGAGNEQFF
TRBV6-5	CASTGNYGYTF
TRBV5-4	CASRQGAFQDSPLHF
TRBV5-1	CASSLGGREDTQYF
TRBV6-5	CASSYNQGADTQYF
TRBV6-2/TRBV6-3	CASSYPGTGGYTF
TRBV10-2	CASRYRVDSYNEQFF
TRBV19	CASSILGTNEKLFF
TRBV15	CATSRDQWVYEQYF
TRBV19	CASSIAMRGPNTGELFF
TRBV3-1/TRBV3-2	CASSQAGISNTGELFF
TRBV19	CASRSPRGANTGELFF
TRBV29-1	CSVAAGVGNTIYF
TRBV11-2	CASSLSGTVVGNTIYF
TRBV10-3	CAISSGAGNLDEQFF